This TCR beta chain derives from a study of neurological immune-mediated disorders. Broader study findings: No CDR3 amino acid sequences recurred among expanded clones across subjects, suggesting private repertoires in all groups.

Time point described: longitudinal time-point 1 (baseline). Using its own MiXCR run on the 5' RACE reads, TCRdb lists one record per CDR3 protein. The table includes 55,000 to 70,000 distinct CDR3 sequences, about 11% detected once. CDR3 length equals 17 residues. V was pared by 5 bases and J by 0 bases, with 17 bases between. Germline CDR1 reads SGHTA; CDR2 reads FQGNSA. This clonotype showed up many times. Antigen unknown. The chain uses TRBV7-2 and TRBJ1-5; D perhaps matches TRBD1 (5 bases). The TCR sequence derives from a male donor with HTLV-1-associated myelopathy (HAM/TSP). Material for sequencing was PBMCs. The CDR3 coding sequence is TGTGCCAGCAGCACCCCGACCGGGACGGATAGCAATCAGCCCCAGCATTTT. Encoded protein: CASSTPTGTDSNQPQHF.